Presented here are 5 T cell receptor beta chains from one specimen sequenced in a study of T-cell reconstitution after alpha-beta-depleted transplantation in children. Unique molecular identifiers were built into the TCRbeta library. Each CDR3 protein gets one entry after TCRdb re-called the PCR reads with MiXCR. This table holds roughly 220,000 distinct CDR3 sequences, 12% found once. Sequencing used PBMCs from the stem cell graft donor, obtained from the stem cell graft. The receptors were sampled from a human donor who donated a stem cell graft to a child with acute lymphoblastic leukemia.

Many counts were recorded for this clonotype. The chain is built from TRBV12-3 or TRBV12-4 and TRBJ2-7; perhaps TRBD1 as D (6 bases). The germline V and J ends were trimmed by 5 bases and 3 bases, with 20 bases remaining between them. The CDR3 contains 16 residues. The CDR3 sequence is CASSRQARGSHYEQYF. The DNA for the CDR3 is TGTGCCAGCAGTCGCCAAGCCAGGGGTTCGCACTACGAGCAGTACTTC.

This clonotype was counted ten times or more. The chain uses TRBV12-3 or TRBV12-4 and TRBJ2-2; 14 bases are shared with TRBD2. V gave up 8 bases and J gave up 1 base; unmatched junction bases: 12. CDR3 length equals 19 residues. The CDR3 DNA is TGTGCCAGCTCCCAACTTTCGGGGACTAGCGGGAGGAACACCGGGGAGCTGTTTTTT. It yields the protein CASSQLSGTSGRNTGELFF.

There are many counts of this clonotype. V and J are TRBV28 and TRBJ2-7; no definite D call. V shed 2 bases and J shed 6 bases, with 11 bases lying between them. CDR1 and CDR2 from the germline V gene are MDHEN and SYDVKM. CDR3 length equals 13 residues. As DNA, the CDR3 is TGTGCCAGCAGTTTAGGGTACAGTGGCGAGCAGTACTTC. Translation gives CASSLGYSGEQYF.

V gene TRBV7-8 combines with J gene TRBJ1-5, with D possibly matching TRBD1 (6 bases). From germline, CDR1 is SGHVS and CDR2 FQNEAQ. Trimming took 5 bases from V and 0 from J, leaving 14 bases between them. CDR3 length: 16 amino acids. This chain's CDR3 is CASSQEGGYSNQPQHF. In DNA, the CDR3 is TGTGCCAGCAGCCAAGAGGGGGGATATAGCAATCAGCCCCAGCATTTT. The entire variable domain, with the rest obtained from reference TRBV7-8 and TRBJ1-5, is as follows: GAGVSQSPRYKVAKRGQDVALRCDPISGHVSLFWYQQALGQGPEFLTYFQNEAQLDKSGLPSDRFFAERPEGSVSTLKIQRTQQEDSAVYLCASSQEGGYSNQPQHFGDGTRLSIL.

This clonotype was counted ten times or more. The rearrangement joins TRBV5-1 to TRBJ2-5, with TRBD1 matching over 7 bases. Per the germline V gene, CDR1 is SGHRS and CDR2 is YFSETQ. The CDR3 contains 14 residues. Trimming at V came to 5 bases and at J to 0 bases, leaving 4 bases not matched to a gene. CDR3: CASSPQGDQETQYF. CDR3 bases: TGCGCCAGCAGTCCCCAGGGGGACCAAGAGACCCAGTACTTC.